This T cell receptor (beta chain) is from a study of regulatory T cells in long-lasting Graves disease (dated by TCRdb to the early 2020s). In the study overall: Patients with newly diagnosed Graves' disease had been on antithyroid drugs for under 3 months. Peripheral blood TCR sequencing and RNA sequencing compared persistent Graves' disease patients with newly diagnosed Graves' disease patients. A total of 35 or so samples were covered by TCR sequencing, comprising around 13 persistent and around 20 newly diagnosed Graves' disease patients. The study was conducted in China and was registered as a clinical trial. Here is what the overall study found, with its caveats: Compared with newly diagnosed patients, persistent Graves' disease patients had lower TCR Shannon entropy and fewer highly expanded clones, which suggests clonal expansion. TRBV28, TRBJ1-2 and TRBJ2-5 were preferentially used in persistent disease, while TRBV20-1 and TRBJ2-1 were favored in newly diagnosed disease. Sequencing and analysis were restricted to the TCR beta chain. A larger number of public clonotypes was shared among persistent patients (around 3,000) than among newly diagnosed patients (over 850). The study examined only peripheral blood because the primary lesion, thyroid tissue, could not be accessed. As a limitation, the authors acknowledged that the small sample size may reduce accuracy.

V and J lose 0 bases and 5 bases, and a span of 13 bases separates them. Including the terminal cysteine and phenylalanine, the CDR3 comprises 15 residues. Solely the CDR3 DNA is kept, with 45 bases framed from the first base. From the germline V gene, CDR1 is MNHEY and CDR2 is SVGEGT. The time point label on this specimen signifies: newly diagnosed GD, antithyroid drugs for less than 3 months. For both TCR sequencing and RNA sequencing, RNA was extracted from PBMCs in TRIzol. The diagnosis of Graves' disease followed American Thyroid Association guidelines. The patients came from an endocrinology department in Xi'an, China. From each patient, about 9 milliliters of peripheral blood was collected into an EDTA anticoagulant tube. Ficoll Paque Plus density gradient separation was used to isolate PBMCs, and no additional T cell sorting was done. An Agilent 2100 Bioanalyzer and agarose gel were used to check RNA quality, and a NanoDrop 2000 was used to measure RNA concentration.

The sample holds many counts of this clonotype. Its specific antigen is unknown. No base quality information exists; no much larger clone differs at one position. The library was generated by multiplex PCR. Sequencing was performed on an Illumina HiSeq 4000. iRepertoire HTBI primers and Arm-PCR amplification of CDR3 regions were used to construct TCR beta libraries. Before sequencing, the PCR products went through gel purification. Turning to the authors' computational methods: Across samples, fewer than 70 TRBV and roughly 13 TRBJ segments were identified and used for gene usage analysis of CDR3 amino acid clonotypes. Filtered high-quality paired reads were merged into contigs using COPE and FqMerger. Contigs were aligned with BLAST to IMGT TRBV, TRBD and TRBJ reference genes, and CDR3 was defined per IMGT. Clonotypes above 0.1% frequency were classified as highly expanded clones. Shannon entropy was used to measure repertoire diversity, and the Gini coefficient was used to measure V-J evenness. A clonotype found in more than one individual was treated as public. In TCRdb, the public reads were trimmed at Q25 with fastp and aligned with MiXCR, with productive beta chains retained. Merged by CDR3 protein, the rows form single entries marked with the most common genes and DNA. TCRdb's processing, not the study's, gives the V and J calls here. This sample comprises 420,000 or so distinct CDR3 sequences, over 15% of them detected only once. About 23% of the sample rests with the top ten.

The same specimen was also included in a second study, on T cells in Graves' hyperthyroidism and ophthalmopathy. The other study reports the following: Stable Graves' hyperthyroidism was defined as the absence of progression to ophthalmopathy over 18 months of follow-up. The hyperthyroidism patients were between 18 and 65 years old and newly diagnosed, with a disease duration of less than 2 months. Patients with uncontrolled infections, other autoimmune diseases, pregnancy or lactation were excluded. Clinical symptoms, serum thyroxine and TRAb, thyroid ultrasound, and orbital computed tomography formed the basis for the diagnoses. A first-round RT-PCR of the TCR CDR3 used the HTBI primer set with the Qiagen OneStep RT-PCR kit. Most expanded thyroid clonotypes (frequency above 0.001) were also found in blood, which suggests that blood repertoires may mirror thyroid immune responses. A 13 V-J signature model separated ophthalmopathy from stable hyperthyroidism, with just over 85% sensitivity and about 81% specificity in cross-validation and 80%/75% in testing. In validation, the model predicted progression to ophthalmopathy a median of 6.5 months before onset, with roughly 71% sensitivity and roughly 79% specificity. TCR V-J signatures able to tell the groups apart were searched for in a discovery cohort of 95 or so patients, of whom about 40 had Graves' ophthalmopathy and 55 to 65 had stable Graves' hyperthyroidism. Whether ophthalmopathy could be predicted prospectively was tested in an independent validation cohort made up of fewer than 20 hyperthyroidism patients plus 17 patients who later progressed to ophthalmopathy. The 100 discovery patients were divided at random into training and test sets in a 7:3 ratio. The study also compared thyroid tissue and blood T-cell repertoires from more than 5 Graves' hyperthyroidism patients. After sampling, hyperthyroidism patients received methimazole starting at 30 mg daily, and ophthalmopathy patients received high-dose intravenous methylprednisolone. The libraries were constructed in a second round of multiplex PCR and then size-selected and purified. Sequencing of the libraries was done on an Illumina HiSeq2000 using paired-end 100 bp reads. SOAPnuke was used to process the raw data, removing reads that contained adapters or uncalled bases, had a mean Phred below 15, or lacked an exact match to the constant primer or identifier. High-quality paired reads were merged using COPE v1.2.5, and each unique nucleotide sequence was defined as a clonotype. MiTCR v1.1 was used to align the clonotypes against IMGT TRBV, TRBD and TRBJ reference segments. Analysis was restricted to V-J combinations with a frequency above 0.0001, which covered roughly 99% of repertoires. A TCS score was defined as the ratio of F50 (clonal expansion) to E x V (chaos), with BLOSUM62-based TCRdist applied between CDR3 peptides within each V-J. Welch's t-statistics and random forest reduced roughly 540 V-J features to fewer than 15, which were used in a naive Bayes classifier (R e1071). No statistical method was used to set the sample size in advance, and investigators knew the group allocation. The paper describes TCR Vbeta CDR3 sequencing of around 130 peripheral blood samples, made up of approximately 40 ophthalmopathy patients, roughly 80 hyperthyroidism patients and roughly 17 progressor patients.

The chain uses TRBV6-2 or TRBV6-3 and TRBJ2-5; perhaps TRBD2 is the D gene, with 5 bases matching. The sequences come from peripheral blood mononuclear cells (PBMCs), collected at new diagnosis, from a patient treated with antithyroid drugs. The sequence derives from a woman younger than 30 with Graves disease. Donor details come from another sample of the same person, matched by shared clones. The sequenced DNA: TGTGCCAGCAGTTACTCCCCCGGGGTGGGCGAGACCCAGTACTTC. Translated, this gives CASSYSPGVGETQYF.